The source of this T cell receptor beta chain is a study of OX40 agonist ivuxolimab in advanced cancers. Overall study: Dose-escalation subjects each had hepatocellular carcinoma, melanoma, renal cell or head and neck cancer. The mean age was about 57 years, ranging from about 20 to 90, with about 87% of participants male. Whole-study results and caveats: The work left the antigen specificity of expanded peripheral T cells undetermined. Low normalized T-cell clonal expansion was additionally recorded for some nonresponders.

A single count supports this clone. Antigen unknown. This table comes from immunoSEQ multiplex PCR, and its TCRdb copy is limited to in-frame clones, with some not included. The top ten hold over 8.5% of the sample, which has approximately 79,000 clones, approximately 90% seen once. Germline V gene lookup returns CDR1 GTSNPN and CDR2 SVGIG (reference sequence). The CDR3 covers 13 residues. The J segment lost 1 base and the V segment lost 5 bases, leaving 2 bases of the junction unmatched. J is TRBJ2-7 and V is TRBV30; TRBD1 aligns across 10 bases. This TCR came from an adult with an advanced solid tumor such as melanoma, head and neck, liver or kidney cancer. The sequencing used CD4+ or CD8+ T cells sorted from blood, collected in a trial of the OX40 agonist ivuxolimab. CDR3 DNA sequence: TGTGCCTGGGGGACAGGGGCTTCCTACGAGCAGTACTTC. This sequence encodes CAWGTGASYEQYF.